The rows below give T cell receptor beta chains drawn from one sample of a study of identical twins. MiXCR was run by TCRdb on the 5' RACE reads, yielding one entry per CDR3 protein. The sample yields around 530,000 distinct CDR3 sequences, nearly 15% seen once. The same data also went into a second study, on yellow fever vaccine responses in identical twins.

The sample consisted of CD4+ T cells sorted from blood. The origin of the receptors is a woman between 18 and 29 years old in good health. Both conserved end residues are part of each CDR3. A D gene is named only where the DNA matches it firmly. Size is omitted from some rows. Given values are once, few, many or a class for expanded clones.

V	J	D	size	CDR3	DNA
TRBV28	TRBJ2-1	NA	NA	CASSLPGGYNEQFF	TGTGCCAGCAGTTTACCCGGGGGATACAATGAGCAGTTCTTC
TRBV20-1	TRBJ2-1	NA	NA	CSAPGASGSYNEQFF	TGCAGTGCACCAGGGGCTAGCGGATCCTACAATGAGCAGTTCTTC
TRBV24-1	TRBJ2-3	NA	many	CATSMQGTDTQYF	TGTGCCACCAGTATGCAGGGCACAGATACGCAGTATTTT
TRBV20-1	TRBJ2-3	NA	NA	CSAKRDQSGTDTQYF	TGCAGTGCTAAAAGGGACCAATCAGGCACAGATACGCAGTATTTT
TRBV9	TRBJ2-3	NA	NA	CASSATQGQVTDTQYF	TGTGCCAGCAGCGCAACGCAAGGACAAGTCACAGATACGCAGTATTTT
TRBV20-1	TRBJ1-5	TRBD1	few	CSARVSGGGYSNQPQHF	TGCAGTGCTAGAGTTTCAGGGGGCGGTTATAGCAATCAGCCCCAGCATTTT
TRBV29-1	TRBJ2-3	TRBD1	NA	CSHDRAFGDTQYF	TGCAGCCATGACAGGGCATTTGGAGATACGCAGTATTTT
TRBV7-6	TRBJ2-7	TRBD1	few	CASSSNRDRVPYEQYF	TGTGCCAGCAGCTCAAACCGGGACAGGGTCCCCTACGAGCAGTACTTC
TRBV5-1	TRBJ2-1	NA	NA	CASSTYDSHNEQFF	TGCGCCAGCAGCACCTATGACAGTCACAATGAGCAGTTCTTC
TRBV7-2	TRBJ2-1	TRBD2	few	CASSSGSGGSYNEQFF	TGTGCCAGCAGCTCGGGGTCGGGAGGCTCCTACAATGAGCAGTTCTTC
TRBV12-5	TRBJ2-6	NA	NA	CASGLGINRLSGANVLTF	TGTGCTAGTGGTTTGGGTATCAACCGCCTCTCTGGGGCCAACGTCCTGACTTTC
TRBV28	TRBJ2-7	NA	few	CASSMGTRGLSYEQYF	TGTGCCAGCAGTATGGGGACAAGAGGTCTTTCCTACGAGCAGTACTTC
TRBV29-1	TRBJ2-1	NA	many	CSVGSFEQFF	TGCAGCGTTGGGTCGTTTGAGCAGTTCTTC
TRBV5-5	TRBJ2-1	TRBD2	many	CASSFGGGTYNEQFF	TGTGCCAGCAGCTTTGGGGGGGGAACCTACAATGAGCAGTTCTTC
TRBV19	TRBJ1-5	NA	many	CASKVGSSYSNQPQHF	TGTGCCAGTAAGGTAGGGAGCTCATATAGCAATCAGCCCCAGCATTTT
TRBV12-5	TRBJ2-2	NA	few	CASGLFEAVWGTGELFF	TGTGCTAGTGGTTTGTTTGAGGCGGTTTGGGGCACCGGGGAGCTGTTTTTT
TRBV6-5	TRBJ1-4	NA	few	CASSYSWAATNEKLFF	TGTGCCAGCAGTTACTCGTGGGCCGCAACTAATGAAAAACTGTTTTTT
TRBV5-1	TRBJ2-3	TRBD1	few	CASSLSGQGADTQYF	TGCGCCAGCAGCTTGAGCGGACAGGGAGCAGATACGCAGTATTTT
TRBV7-8	TRBJ2-5	NA	few	CASSPRFLDVETQYF	TGTGCCAGCAGCCCGCGTTTCCTCGATGTAGAGACCCAGTACTTC
TRBV5-1	TRBJ2-1	TRBD2	NA	CASSLVSGMEKSEQFF	TGCGCCAGCAGCTTGGTAAGCGGGATGGAGAAGAGTGAGCAGTTCTTC
TRBV6-4	TRBJ2-1	TRBD2	NA	CASSPSGRERVYNEQFF	TGTGCCAGCAGCCCTAGCGGGAGGGAAAGGGTTTACAATGAGCAGTTCTTC
TRBV10-3	TRBJ2-1	TRBD2	NA	CATKAGGHGEQFF	TGTGCCACGAAAGCGGGGGGGCATGGTGAGCAGTTCTTC